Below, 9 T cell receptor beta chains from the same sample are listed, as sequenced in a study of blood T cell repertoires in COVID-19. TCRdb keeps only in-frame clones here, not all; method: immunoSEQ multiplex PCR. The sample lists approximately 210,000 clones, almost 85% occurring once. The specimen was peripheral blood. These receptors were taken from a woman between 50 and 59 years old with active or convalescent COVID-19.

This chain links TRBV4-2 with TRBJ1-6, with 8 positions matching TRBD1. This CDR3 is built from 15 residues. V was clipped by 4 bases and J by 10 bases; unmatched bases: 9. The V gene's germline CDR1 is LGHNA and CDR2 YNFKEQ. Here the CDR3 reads CASSRPGTGESPLHF. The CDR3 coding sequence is TGTGCCAGCAGCCGACCCGGGACAGGCGAATCACCCCTCCACTTT.

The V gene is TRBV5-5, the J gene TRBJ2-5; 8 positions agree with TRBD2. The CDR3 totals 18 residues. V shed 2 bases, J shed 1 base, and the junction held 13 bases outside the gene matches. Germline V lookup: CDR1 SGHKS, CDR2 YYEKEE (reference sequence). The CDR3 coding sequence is TGTGCCAGCAGCTTTTCGGGAACTAGCGGTGGGGGCCAAGAGACCCAGTACTTC. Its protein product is CASSFSGTSGGGQETQYF.

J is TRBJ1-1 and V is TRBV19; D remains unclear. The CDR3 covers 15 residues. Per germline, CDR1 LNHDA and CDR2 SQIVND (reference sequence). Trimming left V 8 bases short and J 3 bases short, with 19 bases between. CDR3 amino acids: CASSILLGRDTEAFF. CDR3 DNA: TGTGCCAGTTCCATCTTACTAGGTCGCGACACTGAAGCTTTCTTT.

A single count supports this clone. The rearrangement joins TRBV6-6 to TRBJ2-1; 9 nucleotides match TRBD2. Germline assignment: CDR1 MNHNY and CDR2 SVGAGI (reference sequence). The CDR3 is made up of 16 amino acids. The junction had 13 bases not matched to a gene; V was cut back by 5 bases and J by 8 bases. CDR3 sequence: CASSMTGTSLSDEQFF. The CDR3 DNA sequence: TGTGCCAGCAGTATGACCGGGACTAGCTTATCCGATGAGCAGTTCTTC.

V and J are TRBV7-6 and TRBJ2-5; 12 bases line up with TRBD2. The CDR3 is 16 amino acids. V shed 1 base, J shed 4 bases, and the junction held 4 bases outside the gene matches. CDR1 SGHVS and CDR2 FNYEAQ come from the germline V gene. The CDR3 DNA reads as TGTGCCAGCAGCTTAGGTGGACTAGCGGGGTTAGAGACCCAGTACTTC. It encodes CASSLGGLAGLETQYF. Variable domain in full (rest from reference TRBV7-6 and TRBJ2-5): GAGVSQSPRYKVTKRGQDVALRCDPISGHVSLYWYRQALGQGPEFLTYFNYEAQQDKSGLPNDRFSAERPEGSISTLTIQRTEQRDSAMYRCASSLGGLAGLETQYFGPGTRLLVL.

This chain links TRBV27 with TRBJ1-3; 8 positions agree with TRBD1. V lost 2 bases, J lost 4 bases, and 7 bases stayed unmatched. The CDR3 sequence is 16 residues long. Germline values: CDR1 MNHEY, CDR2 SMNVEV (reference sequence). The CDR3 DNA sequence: TGTGCCAGCAGTTTAAGGGGCAGGGGGCCCGGAAACACCATATATTTT. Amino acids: CASSLRGRGPGNTIYF.

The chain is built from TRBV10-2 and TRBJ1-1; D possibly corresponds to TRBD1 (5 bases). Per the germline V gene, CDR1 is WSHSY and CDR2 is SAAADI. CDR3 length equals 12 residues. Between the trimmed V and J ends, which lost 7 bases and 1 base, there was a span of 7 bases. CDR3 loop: CASTQGNTEAFF. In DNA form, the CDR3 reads TGCGCCAGCACCCAGGGGAACACTGAAGCTTTCTTT.

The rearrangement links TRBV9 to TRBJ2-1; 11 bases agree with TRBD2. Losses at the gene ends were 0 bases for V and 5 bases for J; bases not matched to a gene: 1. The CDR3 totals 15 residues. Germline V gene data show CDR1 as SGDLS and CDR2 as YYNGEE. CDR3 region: CASSVVAGGDNEQFF. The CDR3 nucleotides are TGTGCCAGCAGCGTAGTAGCGGGAGGGGACAATGAGCAGTTCTTC.

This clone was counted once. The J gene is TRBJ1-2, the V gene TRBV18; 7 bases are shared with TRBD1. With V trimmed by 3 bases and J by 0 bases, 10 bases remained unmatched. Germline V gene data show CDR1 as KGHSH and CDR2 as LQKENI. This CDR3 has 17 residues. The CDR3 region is CASSPLRDSLANYGYTF. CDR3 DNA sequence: TGTGCCAGCTCACCTCTCCGGGACAGCTTGGCTAACTATGGCTACACCTTC.